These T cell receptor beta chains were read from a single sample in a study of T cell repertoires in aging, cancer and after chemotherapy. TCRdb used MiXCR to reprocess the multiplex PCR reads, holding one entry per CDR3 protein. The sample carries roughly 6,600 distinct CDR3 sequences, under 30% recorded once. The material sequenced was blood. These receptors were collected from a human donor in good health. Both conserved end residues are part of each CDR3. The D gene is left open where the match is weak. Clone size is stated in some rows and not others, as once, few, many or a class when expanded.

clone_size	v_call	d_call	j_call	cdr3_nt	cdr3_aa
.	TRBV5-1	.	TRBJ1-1	TGCGCCAGCAGCTTGGCCTGGAACACTGAAGCTTTCTTT	CASSLAWNTEAFF
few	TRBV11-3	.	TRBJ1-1	TGTGCCAGCAGCTTACGTGCGGACAGCGGTGAAGCTTTCTTT	CASSLRADSGEAFF
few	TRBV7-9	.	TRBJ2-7	TGTGCCAGCAGCCGAGGGGGGGTATCCAACTTC	CASSRGGVSNF
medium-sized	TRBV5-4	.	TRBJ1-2	TGTGCCAGCAGCTCACAGGGTGGTTATGGCTACACCTTC	CASSSQGGYGYTF
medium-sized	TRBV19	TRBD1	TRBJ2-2	TGTGCCAGTAGTACCAGTATAGGGACAGGTCTCCGCGCCCCCGGGGAGCTGTTTTTT	CASSTSIGTGLRAPGELFF
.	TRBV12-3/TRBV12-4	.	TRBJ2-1	TGTGCCAGCAGTTCGGACATCTCCTACAATGAGCAGTTCTTC	CASSSDISYNEQFF
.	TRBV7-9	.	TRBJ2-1	TGTGCCAGCAGCTTACTGGAAAACAATGAGCAGTTCTTC	CASSLLENNEQFF
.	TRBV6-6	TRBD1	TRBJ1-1	TGTGCCAGCAGCCAGGGGGACTACACTGAAGCTTTCTTT	CASSQGDYTEAFF
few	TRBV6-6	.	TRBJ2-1	TGTGCCAGCAGTGAGCGGGGACAGAAATACAATGAGCAGTTCTTC	CASSERGQKYNEQFF
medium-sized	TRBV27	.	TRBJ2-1	TGTGCCAGCAGTTTATCGGTCGGCAATGAGCAGTTCTTC	CASSLSVGNEQFF
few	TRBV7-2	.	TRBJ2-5	TGTGCCAGCAGCATACTCACCATGTATTCGAGGGAGACCCAGTACTTC	CASSILTMYSRETQYF
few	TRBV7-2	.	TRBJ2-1	TGTGCCAGCAGCTCGGAGGGGACCCTGAGGGGGGAGCAGTTCTTC	CASSSEGTLRGEQFF
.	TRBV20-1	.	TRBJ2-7	TGCAGTGCTAAAGGGGTGGGGGAGCAGTACTTC	CSAKGVGEQYF
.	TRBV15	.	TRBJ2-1	TGTGCCACCAGCCGGGAGACGGGGTCCTACAATGAGCAGTTCTTC	CATSRETGSYNEQFF
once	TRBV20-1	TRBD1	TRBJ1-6	TGCAGTGCTAGAGATTCTGGGCAGGGGGTAGATTCACCCCTCCACTTT	CSARDSGQGVDSPLHF
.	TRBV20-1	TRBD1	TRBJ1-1	TGCAGTGCTGAAATACCCGGGACAGGACTGAACACTGAAGCTTTCTTT	CSAEIPGTGLNTEAFF
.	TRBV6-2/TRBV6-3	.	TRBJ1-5	TGTGCCAGCAGAGGGCAGGGACGTAGCAATCAGCCCCAGCATTTT	CASRGQGRSNQPQHF
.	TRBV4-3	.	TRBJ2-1	TGCGCCAGCAGCCAAGCCCCGCTTGACGCGAGCTCCTACAATGAGCAGTTCTTC	CASSQAPLDASSYNEQFF
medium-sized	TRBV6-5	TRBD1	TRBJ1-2	TGTGCCAGCACATCAGGGGGTGGCTACACCTTC	CASTSGGGYTF
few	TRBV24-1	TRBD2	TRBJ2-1	TGTGCCACCAGTGACCCCGGTGCTAGCGGATACAATGAGCAGTTCTTC	CATSDPGASGYNEQFF
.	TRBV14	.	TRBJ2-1	TGTGCCAGCAGCCGAGAAGGAAAGAATGAGCAGTTCTTC	CASSREGKNEQFF
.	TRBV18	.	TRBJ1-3	TGTGCCAGCTCACCAATCCCAGAGGCTGGAAACACCATATATTTT	CASSPIPEAGNTIYF
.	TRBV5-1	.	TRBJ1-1	TGCGCCAGCAGCTTTGGCAGCTACGCGAACACTGAAGCTTTCTTT	CASSFGSYANTEAFF
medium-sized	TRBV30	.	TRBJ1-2	TGTGCCTGGCGACCCGGGCCTTCGGGCTATGGCTACACCTTC	CAWRPGPSGYGYTF
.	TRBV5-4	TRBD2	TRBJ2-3	TGTGCCAGCAGCCCAACCGGGACTAGCGGGAGAGTGGGTACAGATACGCAGTATTTT	CASSPTGTSGRVGTDTQYF
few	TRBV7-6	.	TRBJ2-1	TGTGCCAGCAGCTTAGCTGGGGACAATGAGCAGTTCTTC	CASSLAGDNEQFF
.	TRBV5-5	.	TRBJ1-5	TGTGCCAGCAGCTTGATATTAGCTAATGGGGCCTTTCAGCCCCAGCATTTT	CASSLILANGAFQPQHF
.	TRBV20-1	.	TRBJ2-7	TGCAGTGCCAACGAAAGAGGGGGGGGTAATTGGGACGAGCAGTACTTC	CSANERGGGNWDEQYF
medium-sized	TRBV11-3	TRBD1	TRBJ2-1	TGTGCCAGCAGCTTGGGGACAGGGGTCCGCAATGAGCAGTTCTTC	CASSLGTGVRNEQFF
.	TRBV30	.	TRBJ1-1	TGTGCCTGGCGGACGGGACACGCGATCACTGAAGCTTTCTTT	CAWRTGHAITEAFF
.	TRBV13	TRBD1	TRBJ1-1	TGTGCCAGCATCTACAGGGGAGACACTGAAGCTTTCTTT	CASIYRGDTEAFF